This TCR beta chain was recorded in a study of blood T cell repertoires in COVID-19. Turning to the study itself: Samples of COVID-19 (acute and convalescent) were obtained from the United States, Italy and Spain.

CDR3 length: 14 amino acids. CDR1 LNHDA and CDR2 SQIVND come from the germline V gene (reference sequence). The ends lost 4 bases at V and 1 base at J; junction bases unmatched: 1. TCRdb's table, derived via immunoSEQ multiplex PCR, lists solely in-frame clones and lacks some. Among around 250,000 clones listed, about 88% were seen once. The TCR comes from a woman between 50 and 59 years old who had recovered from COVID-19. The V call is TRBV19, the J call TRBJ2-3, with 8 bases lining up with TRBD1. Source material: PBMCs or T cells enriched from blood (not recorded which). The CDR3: CASSTGGGTDTQYF. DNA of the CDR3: TGTGCCAGTAGTACAGGGGGCGGCACAGATACGCAGTATTTT.